A single sample gave rise to the 21 T cell receptor beta chains below, sequenced in a study of T cell repertoires in cytomegalovirus infection. Using its own MiXCR run on the reads, TCRdb lists one record per CDR3 protein. This sample yields just under 500,000 distinct CDR3 sequences, of which 30% to 40% are seen a single time; roughly 16% belongs to the top ten. These receptors' targets are unknown. The sample in question was cultured PBMCs, obtained from culture after CMV antigen stimulation. All receptors derive from a human donor in good health (CMV status not recorded). Some clones in this sample may be carry-over from other donors' samples.

The chain carries TRBV20-1 and TRBJ2-7, with TRBD2 matching 9 bases. The CDR3 spans 12 residues. Germline V CDR1 and CDR2: DFQATT, SNEGSKA (reference sequence). The V and J ends lost 5 bases and 5 bases, in that order; junction bases with no gene match: 4. The CDR3 sequence is CSAFSGSNEQYF. CDR3 nucleotides: TGCAGTGCTTTTAGCGGGAGTAACGAGCAGTACTTC.

The rearrangement joins TRBV19 to TRBJ1-2; 7 nucleotides line up with TRBD1. This CDR3 has 15 residues. V gave up 3 bases and J gave up 5 bases; unmatched junction bases: 9. Germline loops: CDR1 LNHDA, CDR2 SQIVND (reference sequence). CDR3 sequence: CASSISPDRAYGYTF. The CDR3 DNA reads as TGTGCCAGTAGTATCTCCCCTGACAGGGCTTATGGCTACACCTTC.

The chain couples TRBV4-2 to TRBJ2-5, with 10 bases that match TRBD2. Trimming cost V 4 bases and J 2 bases; bases outside gene matches: 7. CDR1 LGHNA and CDR2 YNFKEQ come from the germline V gene. The CDR3 sequence is 16 residues long. In DNA, the CDR3 is TGTGCCAGCAGCCGAAACCTACTAGCGGGGCAAGAGACCCAGTACTTC. It encodes CASSRNLLAGQETQYF.

This clonotype showed up just a few times. The chain joins TRBV29-1 to TRBJ1-4; D unclear. Germline loops: CDR1 SQVTM, CDR2 ANQGSEA. Trimming removed 5 bases from V and 7 bases from J, with 5 bases in between. This CDR3 is built from 10 residues. The CDR3 protein is CSVFSEKLFF. CDR3 DNA sequence: TGCAGCGTTTTTTCTGAAAAACTGTTTTTT.

The chain joins TRBV28 to TRBJ2-2, with D perhaps TRBD1 (6 bases). V lost 6 bases and J lost 6, with 17 bases in between. This CDR3 has 15 amino acids. From germline, CDR1 is MDHEN and CDR2 SYDVKM. CDR3 sequence (DNA): TGTGCCAGCAGACTTCGGACAGTTAATCCCGGGGAGCTGTTTTTT. It yields the protein CASRLRTVNPGELFF.

The gene calls are TRBV29-1 and TRBJ2-1; TRBD2 matches at 15 bases. The junction had 6 bases not matched to a gene; V was cut back by 1 base and J by 5 bases. This CDR3 has 17 amino acids. Germline V CDR1 and CDR2: SQVTM, ANQGSEA. Here the CDR3 DNA reads TGCAGCGTTGAAGGCCATCGGACTAGCGGGAGGGACAATGAGCAGTTCTTC. Encoded protein: CSVEGHRTSGRDNEQFF.

The sample holds a few counts of this clonotype. The chain joins TRBV7-6 to TRBJ1-2; TRBD1 agrees at 8 bases. Per germline, CDR1 SGHVS and CDR2 FNYEAQ. The V and J ends lost 1 base and 6 bases, in that order; junction bases with no gene match: 7. The CDR3 loop spans 15 amino acids. For the CDR3, the DNA is TGTGCCAGCAGCTTAGGGGCAGGGGGCGCCGATGGCTACACCTTC. Its translation: CASSLGAGGADGYTF.

This chain joins TRBV28 and TRBJ2-7, with D perhaps matching TRBD1 or TRBD2 (5 bases each). The germline V and J ends were trimmed by 3 bases and 3 bases, with 12 bases remaining between them. This CDR3 is built from 14 residues. Germline-derived CDR1 and CDR2 are MDHEN and SYDVKM. Here the CDR3 DNA reads TGTGCCAGCAGTTTGTCCGGGACCCACTACGAGCAGTACTTC. Translated: CASSLSGTHYEQYF.

This chain connects TRBV4-1 to TRBJ1-3, with 8 bases aligning to TRBD1. J gave up 0 bases and V 4 bases, and 8 bases lay outside the gene matches. The CDR3 contains 17 residues. The V gene's germline CDR1 is MGHRA and CDR2 YSYEKL. DNA for the CDR3: TGCGCCAGCAGCCTGACCCAAACAGGGGGCTCTGGAAACACCATATATTTT. This codes for CASSLTQTGGSGNTIYF.

The V and J genes are TRBV20-1 and TRBJ1-2, with 12 bases lining up with TRBD1. J gave up 6 bases and V 2 bases, and 4 bases lay outside the gene matches. The germline V gene encodes CDR1 DFQATT and CDR2 SNEGSKA (reference sequence). CDR3 length equals 14 residues. The CDR3 loop is CSARPGQGANGYTF. DNA for the CDR3: TGCAGTGCTAGACCGGGACAGGGGGCGAATGGCTACACCTTC.

The chain uses TRBV19 and TRBJ2-4; 13 positions match TRBD2. The J segment lost 1 base and the V segment lost 3 bases, leaving 12 bases of the junction unmatched. The CDR3 covers 20 residues. CDR1 is LNHDA, CDR2 SQIVND, per germline (reference sequence). For the CDR3, the DNA is TGTGCCAGTAGTATGGCGCTACTAGCGGGAGGGCCGGTGGCCAAAAACATTCAGTACTTC. It translates to CASSMALLAGGPVAKNIQYF.

The chain carries TRBV13 and TRBJ1-1; TRBD1 matches 8 bases. After removal of 1 base from V and 5 bases from J, the junction contained 6 bases not matched to a gene. Germline-derived CDR1 and CDR2 are PRHDT and FYEKMQ (reference sequence). The CDR3 length is 15 residues. The CDR3 DNA reads TGTGCCAGCAGCTTAGTGGAGACAGGGGTAACTGAAGCTTTCTTT. As protein: CASSLVETGVTEAFF.

This chain uses TRBV5-5 with TRBJ1-5; D remains unclear. The CDR3 totals 14 residues. Per the germline V gene, CDR1 is SGHKS and CDR2 is YYEKEE (reference sequence). Trimming pared 1 base from V and 9 bases from J, leaving 14 bases between. The CDR3 coding sequence is TGTGCCAGCAGCTTGCTCGATCTAGGTGGGCCCCAGCATTTT. Amino acids: CASSLLDLGGPQHF.

The J gene is TRBJ2-2, the V gene TRBV5-1; D is uncertain. There are 17 residues in the CDR3. Germline loops: CDR1 SGHRS, CDR2 YFSETQ. V was trimmed by 1 base and J by 3 bases, leaving 16 bases between them. Here the CDR3 reads CASSLRAIRVDTGELFF. The CDR3 DNA reads TGCGCCAGCAGCTTGAGGGCGATCCGCGTTGACACCGGGGAGCTGTTTTTT. The full variable domain, in which reference TRBV5-1 and TRBJ2-2 provide the parts outside the CDR3, is KAGVTQTPRYLIKTRGQQVTLSCSPISGHRSVSWYQQTPGQGLQFLFEYFSETQRNKGNFPGRFSGRQFSNSRSEMNVSTLELGDSALYLCASSLRAIRVDTGELFFGEGSRLTVL.

The V call is TRBV20-1, the J call TRBJ1-4; 8 nucleotides match TRBD1. Germline V lookup: CDR1 DFQATT, CDR2 SNEGSKA (reference sequence). The J segment lost 2 bases and the V segment lost 4 bases, leaving 6 bases of the junction unmatched. The CDR3 covers 15 residues. DNA of the CDR3: TGCAGTGCTATAAATTACAGGGGGACTAATGAAAAACTGTTTTTT. This sequence encodes CSAINYRGTNEKLFF.

This clonotype was seen a handful of times. This chain links TRBV6-2 or TRBV6-3 with TRBJ2-1; no firm D call. Germline V lookup: CDR1 MNHEY, CDR2 SVGEGT. The V gene lost 6 bases and the J gene lost 0 bases, with 15 bases spanning the gap. The CDR3 is made up of 16 amino acids. In DNA, the CDR3 is TGTGCCAGCAGGGAAGTCCCTCCGAGCTCCTACAATGAGCAGTTCTTC. Amino acids: CASREVPPSSYNEQFF.

The gene calls are TRBV25-1 and TRBJ2-6, with a possible D match to TRBD2 (5 bases). With 1 base removed from V and 15 bases from J, the gap between germline ends came to 16 bases. Germline CDR1 MGHDK, CDR2 SYGVNS. This CDR3 comprises 14 residues. CDR3 DNA sequence: TGTGCCAGCAGTGAATTGTTAGGAGGTCCAGACCTGACTTTC. It specifies CASSELLGGPDLTF.

As concerns this clonotype: A read error is possible here, since a much larger clone lies one base away. This chain links TRBV7-8 with TRBJ2-2, with D perhaps matching TRBD2 (5 bases). CDR1 is SGHVS, CDR2 FQNEAQ, per germline. The CDR3 is made up of 19 amino acids. The DNA of the CDR3 is TGTACCAGCAGCTTACTTCGATTAGCGAGACCCGCGGACACCGGGGAGCTGTTTTTT. Its translation is CTSSLLRLARPADTGELFF.

The gene calls are TRBV15 and TRBJ2-1; D not resolved. Trimming pared 0 bases from V and 8 bases from J, leaving 17 bases between. Looked up from germline, CDR1 is LNHNV and CDR2 is YYDKDF (reference sequence). CDR3 size: 16 residues. The CDR3 region is CATSRDLAVSGYEQFF. The CDR3 nucleotides read TGTGCCACCAGCAGAGATTTGGCGGTCTCCGGGTATGAGCAGTTCTTC.

This rearrangement joins TRBV27 to TRBJ1-4; D gene ambiguous. The CDR3 runs to 17 residues. Trimming removed 4 bases at V and 2 bases at J, with 17 bases between. Per germline, CDR1 MNHEY and CDR2 SMNVEV (reference sequence). The CDR3 nucleotides are TGTGCCAGCAGTTATGACGGATCCTATGTTACTAATGAAAAACTGTTTTTT. Its protein is CASSYDGSYVTNEKLFF.

This sequence joins TRBV19 and TRBJ2-1, with D possibly matching TRBD2 (6 bases). Germline V gene data show CDR1 as LNHDA and CDR2 as SQIVND (reference sequence). The V end was cut by 3 bases, the J end by 3 bases, with 15 bases between. CDR3 length equals 16 residues. The CDR3 DNA is TGTGCCAGTAGTATGTCCATAGTGGACTACTACAATGAGCAGTTCTTC. Its translation: CASSMSIVDYYNEQFF.